Listed here is a single T cell receptor beta chain. Trimming pared 4 bases from V and 6 bases from J, leaving 22 bases between. The CDR3 runs 17 residues. Germline CDR1 SGDLS, CDR2 YYNGEE. The data were obtained in a study of blood T cell repertoires in COVID-19. Study details: Samples representing acute and convalescent COVID-19 were sourced from the United States, Italy and Spain.

Only in-frame clones appear in the TCRdb table, and some are missing; sequencing was by immunoSEQ multiplex PCR. The sample has about 430,000 clones; roughly 84% are singletons. This chain joins TRBV9 and TRBJ2-2; no definite D call. The TCR comes from a woman aged 18-29 years who had been exposed to COVID-19. The specimen sequenced was PBMCs or T cells enriched from blood (not recorded which). The CDR3 loop is CASSPTQSLGISGELFF. Here the CDR3 DNA reads TGTGCCAGCAGCCCGACTCAATCATTAGGTATTTCCGGGGAGCTGTTTTTT.